A selection of T cell receptor beta chains follows, all from one sample in a study of T cell responses to AZD1222 COVID-19 vaccine. Profiled with immunoSEQ multiplex PCR; TCRdb holds only in-frame clones, not every one. The table includes fewer than 90,000 clones, about 90% detected once. The sample here was peripheral blood, taken on day 0 of AZD1222 vaccination. These receptor sequences come from an adult in good health. Each CDR3 is given without its conserved first and last residue. Each record gives: V gene, J gene, CDR3 protein.

v_call: TRBV19
j_call: TRBJ2-5
cdr3_aa: ASSIPQQETQY

v_call: TRBV13
j_call: TRBJ2-7
cdr3_aa: ASAGQEGYEQY

v_call: TRBV6-5
j_call: TRBJ2-3
cdr3_aa: ASSKQGDRADTQY

v_call: TRBV7-3
j_call: TRBJ2-1
cdr3_aa: ASSSGTSEYNEQF

v_call: TRBV9
j_call: TRBJ2-1
cdr3_aa: ASSVEDNSYNEQF

v_call: TRBV7-9
j_call: TRBJ1-6
cdr3_aa: ASSPRQELINSPLH

v_call: TRBV7-3
j_call: TRBJ2-7
cdr3_aa: ASSISGGSGYEQY

v_call: TRBV7-2
j_call: TRBJ2-3
cdr3_aa: ASSPRTGGTDTQY

v_call: TRBV5-8
j_call: TRBJ1-6
cdr3_aa: ASSSRTRGGWNSPLH

v_call: TRBV19
j_call: TRBJ1-1
cdr3_aa: ASSNANRGNTEAF

v_call: TRBV10-1
j_call: TRBJ1-1
cdr3_aa: ASSKVTGMNTEAF

v_call: TRBV2
j_call: TRBJ2-1
cdr3_aa: AETQQVGEQF

v_call: TRBV24-1
j_call: TRBJ2-3
cdr3_aa: ATSAGTSGRGGTDTQY

v_call: TRBV28
j_call: TRBJ1-1
cdr3_aa: ASSLGHRGAEAF

v_call: TRBV27
j_call: TRBJ2-7
cdr3_aa: ASSDRGGIHEQY

v_call: TRBV5-1
j_call: TRBJ2-2
cdr3_aa: ASSSRGGLSNTGELF

v_call: TRBV28
j_call: TRBJ2-1
cdr3_aa: ASSSRLASEQF

v_call: TRBV7-2
j_call: TRBJ2-7
cdr3_aa: ASSPHSTSTPD

v_call: TRBV12-3/TRBV12-4
j_call: TRBJ2-1
cdr3_aa: ASSLTGYNEQF

v_call: TRBV28
j_call: TRBJ2-6
cdr3_aa: ASVRGGRSGANVLT

v_call: TRBV5-1
j_call: TRBJ2-3
cdr3_aa: ASSLEGVGTDTQY

v_call: TRBV27
j_call: TRBJ2-1
cdr3_aa: ASTASGNNEQF

v_call: TRBV29-1
j_call: TRBJ1-3
cdr3_aa: SALNGNTIY

v_call: TRBV12-3/TRBV12-4
j_call: TRBJ1-1
cdr3_aa: ASISPWNTEAF

v_call: TRBV19
j_call: TRBJ2-4
cdr3_aa: ASRGSIAKNIQY

v_call: TRBV18
j_call: TRBJ1-5
cdr3_aa: ASSPGRDSPQPQH

v_call: TRBV6-2/TRBV6-3
j_call: TRBJ1-5
cdr3_aa: ASSYPTGRFQPQH

v_call: TRBV4-1
j_call: TRBJ1-1
cdr3_aa: ASSQRRGVNTEAF

v_call: TRBV5-1
j_call: TRBJ2-5
cdr3_aa: ASSMRTGRQETQY

v_call: TRBV25-1
j_call: TRBJ1-3
cdr3_aa: ASRRGGTGNTIY

v_call: TRBV10-1
j_call: TRBJ2-1
cdr3_aa: ASSEGLYNEQF

v_call: TRBV29-1
j_call: TRBJ1-2
cdr3_aa: SVGLDPGLQGGYT

v_call: TRBV5-5
j_call: TRBJ1-2
cdr3_aa: ASSPTGGQYGYT

v_call: TRBV11-2
j_call: TRBJ1-6
cdr3_aa: ASSFTNSPLH

v_call: TRBV6-2/TRBV6-3
j_call: TRBJ1-5
cdr3_aa: ASSQGGQPQH

v_call: TRBV3-1/TRBV3-2
j_call: TRBJ2-1
cdr3_aa: ASSTHDEGTSEWETYNEQF

v_call: TRBV15
j_call: TRBJ2-3
cdr3_aa: ATSRGLAGGEDTQY

v_call: TRBV3-1/TRBV3-2
j_call: TRBJ2-1
cdr3_aa: ASSRQGDNEQF

v_call: TRBV27
j_call: TRBJ1-6
cdr3_aa: ASSLSPFTGNSPLH

v_call: TRBV5-1
j_call: TRBJ2-6
cdr3_aa: ASSLGPQGFTGANVLT

v_call: TRBV28
j_call: TRBJ1-2
cdr3_aa: ASSAPSVGGYT

v_call: TRBV11-3
j_call: TRBJ2-7
cdr3_aa: ASSPPTGRGEQY

v_call: TRBV5-4
j_call: TRBJ2-5
cdr3_aa: ASRPRGSGTAETQY

v_call: TRBV18
j_call: TRBJ1-1
cdr3_aa: ASSPSGGDTEAF

v_call: TRBV5-8
j_call: TRBJ2-1
cdr3_aa: ASSLDWSEQF

v_call: TRBV4-1
j_call: TRBJ1-5
cdr3_aa: ASSQGYSNQPQH

v_call: TRBV11-1
j_call: TRBJ2-1
cdr3_aa: ASSLASGRYEQF